This T cell receptor (beta chain) was identified in a study of blood T cell repertoires in COVID-19. As originally analysed: Quantification of nucleated cells was approximated via reference gene primer amplification. This table comes from immunoSEQ multiplex PCR, and its TCRdb copy is limited to in-frame clones, with some not included. V and J calls and clone size come straight from that table; D and trimming were deduced from the DNA. This repertoire shows around 72,000 clones, 85% to 90% found once; its top ten account for about a tenth. The germline CDR1 and CDR2 sequences are SGHVS and FQNEAQ. The CDR3 runs 16 residues. V lost 2 bases to trimming and J lost 3 bases, with 16 bases between them. This clone was recorded once.

This clonotype was obtained from a man between 65 and 85 years old with active or convalescent COVID-19. The rearrangement joins TRBV7-8 to TRBJ2-5; D may be TRBD1 (7 bases). Sequencing was done on a sample of peripheral blood. The CDR3 DNA reads TGTGCCAGCAGCTTAAGGCCAGGGGGGATCAAAGAGACCCAGTACTTC. This gives the protein CASSLRPGGIKETQYF.